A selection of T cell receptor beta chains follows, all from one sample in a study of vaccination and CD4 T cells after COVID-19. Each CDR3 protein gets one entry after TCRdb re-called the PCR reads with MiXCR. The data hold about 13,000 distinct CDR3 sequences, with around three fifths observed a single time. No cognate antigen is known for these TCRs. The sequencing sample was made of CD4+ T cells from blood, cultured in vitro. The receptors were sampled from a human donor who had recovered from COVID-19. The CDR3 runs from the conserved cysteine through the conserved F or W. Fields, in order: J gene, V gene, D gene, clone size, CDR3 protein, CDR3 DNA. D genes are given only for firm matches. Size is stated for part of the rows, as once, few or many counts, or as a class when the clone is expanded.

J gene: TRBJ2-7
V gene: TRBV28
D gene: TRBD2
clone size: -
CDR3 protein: CASSPQSREGYYEQYF
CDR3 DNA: TGTGCCAGCAGTCCCCAAAGCAGGGAGGGGTACTACGAGCAGTACTTC

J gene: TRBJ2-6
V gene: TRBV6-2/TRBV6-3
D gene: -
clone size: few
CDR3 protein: CASSYDSSGANVLTF
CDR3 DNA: TGTGCCAGCAGTTACGACAGCTCTGGGGCCAACGTCCTGACTTTC

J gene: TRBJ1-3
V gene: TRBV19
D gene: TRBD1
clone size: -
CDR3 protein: CASRGTAGNTIYF
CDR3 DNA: TGTGCCAGTAGAGGGACAGCTGGAAACACCATATATTTT

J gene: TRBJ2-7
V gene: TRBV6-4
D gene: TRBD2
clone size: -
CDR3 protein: CASSQHSSGGYEQYF
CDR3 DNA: TGTGCCAGCAGTCAACATTCTAGCGGGGGCTACGAGCAGTACTTC

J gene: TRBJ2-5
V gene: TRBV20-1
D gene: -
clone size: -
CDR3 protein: CSEGRETQYF
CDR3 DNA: TGCAGTGAGGGGAGGGAGACCCAGTACTTC

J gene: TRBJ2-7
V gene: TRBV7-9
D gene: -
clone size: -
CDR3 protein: CASEGGSYEQYF
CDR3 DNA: TGTGCCAGCGAGGGGGGGTCCTACGAGCAGTACTTC

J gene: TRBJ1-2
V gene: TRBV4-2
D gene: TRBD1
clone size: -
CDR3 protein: CASSPAPTGVGDYGYTF
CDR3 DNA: TGTGCCAGCAGCCCCGCCCCCACAGGGGTAGGTGACTATGGCTACACCTTC

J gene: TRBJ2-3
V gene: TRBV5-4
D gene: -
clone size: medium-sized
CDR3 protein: CASSLGGTDTQYF
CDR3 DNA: TGTGCCAGCAGCTTAGGTGGCACAGATACGCAGTATTTT

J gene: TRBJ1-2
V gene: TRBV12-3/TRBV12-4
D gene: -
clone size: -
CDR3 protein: CASSYRDANYGYTF
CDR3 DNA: TGTGCCAGCAGTTACCGGGACGCTAACTATGGCTACACCTTC

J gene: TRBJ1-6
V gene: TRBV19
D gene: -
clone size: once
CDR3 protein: CASKQGGENSPLHF
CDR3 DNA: TGTGCCAGTAAGCAGGGCGGAGAGAATTCACCCCTCCACTTT

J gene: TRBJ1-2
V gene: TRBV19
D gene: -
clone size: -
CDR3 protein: CASSRSISGYTF
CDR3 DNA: TGTGCCAGTAGTCGCTCCATAAGTGGCTACACCTTC

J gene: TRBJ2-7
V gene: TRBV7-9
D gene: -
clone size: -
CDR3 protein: CASSPGVAYEQYF
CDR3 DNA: TGTGCCAGCAGCCCAGGGGTTGCCTACGAGCAGTACTTC

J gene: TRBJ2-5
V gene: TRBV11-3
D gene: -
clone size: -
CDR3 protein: CASSSRTGETQYF
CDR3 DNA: TGTGCCAGCAGCTCAAGGACGGGGGAGACCCAGTACTTC

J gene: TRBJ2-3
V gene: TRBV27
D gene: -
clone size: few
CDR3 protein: CASKIYGQTPSSTDTQYF
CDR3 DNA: TGTGCCAGCAAAATATACGGACAGACCCCATCTAGCACAGATACGCAGTATTTT

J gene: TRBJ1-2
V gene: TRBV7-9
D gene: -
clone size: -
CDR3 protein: CASSLARDSDGYTF
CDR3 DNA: TGTGCCAGCAGCTTAGCACGGGATTCCGATGGCTACACCTTC

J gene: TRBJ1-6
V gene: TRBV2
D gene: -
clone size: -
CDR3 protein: CASSTPRGVNSPLHF
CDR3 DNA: TGTGCCAGCAGTACGCCGCGGGGGGTTAATTCACCCCTCCACTTT

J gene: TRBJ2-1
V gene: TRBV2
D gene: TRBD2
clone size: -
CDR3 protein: CASTLLAGPYNEQFF
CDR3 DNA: TGTGCCAGCACCCTACTAGCGGGACCCTACAATGAGCAGTTCTTC

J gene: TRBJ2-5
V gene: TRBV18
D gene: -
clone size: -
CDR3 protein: CASSPSREETQYF
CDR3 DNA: TGTGCCAGCTCACCGTCGAGGGAAGAGACCCAGTACTTC

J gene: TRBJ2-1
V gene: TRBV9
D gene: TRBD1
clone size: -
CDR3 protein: CASSVEGQGANEQFF
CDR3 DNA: TGTGCCAGCAGCGTAGAGGGACAGGGCGCCAATGAGCAGTTCTTC

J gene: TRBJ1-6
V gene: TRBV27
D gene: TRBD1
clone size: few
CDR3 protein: CASGGVGTAYNSPLHF
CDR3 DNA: TGTGCCAGCGGCGGTGTAGGGACAGCATATAATTCACCCCTCCACTTT

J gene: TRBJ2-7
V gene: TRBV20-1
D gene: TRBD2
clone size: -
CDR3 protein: CSARVLERESYEQYF
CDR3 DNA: TGCAGTGCTAGAGTGTTGGAGCGGGAGTCTTACGAGCAGTACTTC

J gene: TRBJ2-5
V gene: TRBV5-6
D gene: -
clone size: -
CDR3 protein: CASSLDNQETQYF
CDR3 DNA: TGTGCCAGCAGCTTGGACAACCAAGAGACCCAGTACTTC

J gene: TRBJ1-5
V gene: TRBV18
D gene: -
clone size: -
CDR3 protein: CASSPGQNQPQHF
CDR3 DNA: TGTGCCAGCTCACCAGGGCAGAATCAGCCCCAGCATTTT

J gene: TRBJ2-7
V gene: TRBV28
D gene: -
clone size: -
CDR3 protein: CASSFRGSTPYEQYF
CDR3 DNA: TGTGCCAGCAGTTTTCGGGGCTCTACGCCCTACGAGCAGTACTTC

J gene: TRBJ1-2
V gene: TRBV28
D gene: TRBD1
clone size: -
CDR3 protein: CASSTGAFSYGYTF
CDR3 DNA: TGTGCCAGCAGTACAGGGGCATTCAGCTATGGCTACACCTTC

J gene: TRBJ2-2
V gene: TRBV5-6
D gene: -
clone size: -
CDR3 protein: CASSLYRLNTGELFF
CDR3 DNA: TGTGCCAGCAGCTTGTACAGGTTGAACACCGGGGAGCTGTTTTTT

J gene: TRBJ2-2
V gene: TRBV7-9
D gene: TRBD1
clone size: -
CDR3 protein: CASSLRGRGLETGELFF
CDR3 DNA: TGTGCCAGCAGCTTAAGGGGCAGGGGGCTTGAAACCGGGGAGCTGTTTTTT

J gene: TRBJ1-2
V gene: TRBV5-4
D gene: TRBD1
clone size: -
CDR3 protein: CASSSGTGANYGYTF
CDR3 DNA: TGTGCCAGCAGCTCCGGGACAGGGGCTAACTATGGCTACACCTTC

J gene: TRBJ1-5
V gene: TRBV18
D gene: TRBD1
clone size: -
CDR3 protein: CASSLGQGDNQPQHF
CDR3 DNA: TGTGCCAGCTCACTGGGACAGGGGGACAATCAGCCCCAGCATTTT

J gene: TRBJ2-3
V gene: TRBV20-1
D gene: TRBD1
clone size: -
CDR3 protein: CSAPGQGARGRTDTQYF
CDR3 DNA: TGCAGTGCTCCGGGACAGGGGGCGCGCGGGCGTACAGATACGCAGTATTTT

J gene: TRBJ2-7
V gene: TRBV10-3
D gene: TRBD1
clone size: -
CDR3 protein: CAIQGQGASYEQYF
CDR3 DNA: TGTGCCATCCAAGGACAGGGGGCCTCCTACGAGCAGTACTTC

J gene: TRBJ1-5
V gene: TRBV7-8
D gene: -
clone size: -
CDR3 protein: CASSLASRGGNQPQHF
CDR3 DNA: TGTGCCAGCAGCTTAGCTTCGAGGGGCGGCAATCAGCCCCAGCATTTT

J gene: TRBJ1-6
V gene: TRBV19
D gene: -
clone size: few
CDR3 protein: CATSRSRSNSPLHF
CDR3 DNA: TGTGCCACTTCGAGAAGTCGTTCGAATTCACCCCTCCACTTT

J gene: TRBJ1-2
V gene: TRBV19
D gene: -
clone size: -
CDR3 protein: CASSIVGSYGYTF
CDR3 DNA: TGTGCCAGTAGTATAGTCGGGTCCTATGGCTACACCTTC

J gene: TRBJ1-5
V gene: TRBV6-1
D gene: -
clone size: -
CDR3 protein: CASSEAFRGYQPQHF
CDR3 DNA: TGTGCCAGCAGTGAAGCGTTCAGGGGTTACCAGCCCCAGCATTTT

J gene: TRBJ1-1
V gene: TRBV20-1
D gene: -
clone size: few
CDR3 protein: CSARSTLRANTEAFF
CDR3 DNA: TGCAGTGCTAGATCCACTTTGAGGGCGAACACTGAAGCTTTCTTT

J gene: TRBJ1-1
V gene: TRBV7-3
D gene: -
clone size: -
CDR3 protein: CASSSQENTEAFF
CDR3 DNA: TGTGCCAGCAGCTCTCAGGAGAACACTGAAGCTTTCTTT

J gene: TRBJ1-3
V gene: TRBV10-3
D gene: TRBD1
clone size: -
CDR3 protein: CAIRAGGGNTIYF
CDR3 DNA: TGTGCCATCAGGGCAGGGGGCGGAAACACCATATATTTT

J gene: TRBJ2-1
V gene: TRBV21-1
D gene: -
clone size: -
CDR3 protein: CASSKGTRRYNEQFF
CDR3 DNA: TGTGCCAGCAGCAAAGGGACTAGAAGGTACAATGAGCAGTTCTTC

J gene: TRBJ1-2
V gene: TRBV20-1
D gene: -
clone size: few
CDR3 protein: CSARRPLRVRAEVEGYTF
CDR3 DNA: TGCAGTGCTAGACGACCATTACGGGTCCGTGCTGAAGTTGAAGGCTACACCTTC

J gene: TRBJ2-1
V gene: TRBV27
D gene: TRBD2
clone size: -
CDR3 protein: CASSIRTSGTVEQFF
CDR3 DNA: TGTGCCAGCAGTATCCGGACTAGCGGGACAGTCGAGCAGTTCTTC